This TCR beta chain was retrieved from a study of early T cells in non-severe SARS-CoV-2 infection (dated by TCRdb to about 2021). Study-wide context: Because TCR sequencing relied on bulk RNA taken from unsorted whole blood, pairing of alpha and beta chains was not possible.

Set within a cohort of healthcare workers in London, UK, this nested case-control study involved weekly PCR testing of nasopharyngeal swabs along with blood sampling. Healthcare workers were recruited during the week of the UK lockdown, between 23 and 31 March 2020, and followed weekly for up to roughly 15 weeks. A note on this clonotype: The specificity of this receptor is unknown. The sample holds no much larger clone one base away, and base qualities are not on file.

The library relied on 5' RACE. TCRdb names NextSeq 500 as the instrument used. Unique molecular identifiers were attached to individual cDNA molecules in the TCR library protocol so that sequencing error and PCR bias could be corrected. Both TCR alpha and beta chains were sequenced, and tight co-correlation was observed between alpha and beta sequence abundances in each sample. Per the source publication's procedure: Decombinator V4 was used to annotate the V gene, J gene and CDR3 of the TCR sequences. TCRs were defined as expanded if a significant change between any two time points was detected under a Poisson model with p below 0.0001. TCR abundances were normalised to the total number of TCRs sequenced per sample and expressed as counts per million. TRAV1-2 paired with TRAJ12, TRAJ20 or TRAJ33 defined MAIT TCRs, while TRAV10 paired with TRAJ18 defined iNKT TCRs. VDJdb, accessed 1 November 2021, was searched for CMV, EBV and SARS-CoV-2 annotated TCRs, with TCRs annotated for multiple antigens excluded. TCRdb applied fastp at Q25 and MiXCR to the public reads, then kept only in-frame beta chains. Rows with a matching CDR3 protein are joined into one entry that keeps the most common DNA and genes. The V and J calls reflect TCRdb's pipeline rather than the authors' work. This sample comprises about 80,000 distinct CDR3 sequences, 8.5% to 10% of them detected only once. 4.8% of the sample rests with the top ten.

What the work shows at the level of the full study, not this receptor alone: VDJdb matching was skewed toward anti-spike CD8 responses, so virus-specific expansions were likely underestimated and private and CD4 specificities were missed.

Taken from cysteine to phenylalanine, the CDR3 has 13 residues. The read is trimmed to its CDR3 DNA, 39 bases read in frame from base 1. Looking up the germline V gene yields CDR1 WSHSY and CDR2 SAAADI. The germline ends are 7 bases apart after V is trimmed by 8 bases and J by 0 bases. This TCR was sampled from an adult who was a healthcare worker with PCR-confirmed SARS-CoV-2 infection or an uninfected control (not recorded which). Rearrangement joined TRBV10-2 to TRBJ2-2; the D gene is perhaps TRBD1, on 6 matching bases. Input material: whole blood. The CDR3 region: CASQGTNTGELFF. The bases are TGCGCCAGCCAGGGGACGAACACCGGGGAGCTGTTTTTT.